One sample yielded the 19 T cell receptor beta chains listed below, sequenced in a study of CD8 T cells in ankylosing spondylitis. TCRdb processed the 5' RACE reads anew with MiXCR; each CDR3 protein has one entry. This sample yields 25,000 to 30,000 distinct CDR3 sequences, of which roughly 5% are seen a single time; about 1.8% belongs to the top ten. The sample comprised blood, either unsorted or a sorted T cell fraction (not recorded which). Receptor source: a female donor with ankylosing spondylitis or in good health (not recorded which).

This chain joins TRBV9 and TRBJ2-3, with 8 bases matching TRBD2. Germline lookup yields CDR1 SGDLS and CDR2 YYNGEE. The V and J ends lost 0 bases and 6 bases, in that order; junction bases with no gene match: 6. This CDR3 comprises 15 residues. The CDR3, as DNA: TGTGCCAGCAGCGTAGTGCCGGGGGGGTTTGATACGCAGTATTTT. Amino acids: CASSVVPGGFDTQYF.

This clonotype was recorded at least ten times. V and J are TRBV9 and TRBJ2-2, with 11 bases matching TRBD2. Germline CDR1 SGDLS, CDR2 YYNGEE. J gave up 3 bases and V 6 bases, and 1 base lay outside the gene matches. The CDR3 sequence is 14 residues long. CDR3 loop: CASKGLADTGELFF. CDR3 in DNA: TGTGCCAGCAAGGGACTAGCGGACACCGGGGAGCTGTTTTTT.

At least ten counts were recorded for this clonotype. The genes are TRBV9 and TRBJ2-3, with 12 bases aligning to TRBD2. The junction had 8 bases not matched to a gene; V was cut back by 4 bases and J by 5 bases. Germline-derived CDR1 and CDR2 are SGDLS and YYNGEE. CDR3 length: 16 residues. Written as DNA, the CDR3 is TGTGCCAGCAGCTTGAGACTAGCGGGAGAGGTAGATACGCAGTATTTT. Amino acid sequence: CASSLRLAGEVDTQYF.

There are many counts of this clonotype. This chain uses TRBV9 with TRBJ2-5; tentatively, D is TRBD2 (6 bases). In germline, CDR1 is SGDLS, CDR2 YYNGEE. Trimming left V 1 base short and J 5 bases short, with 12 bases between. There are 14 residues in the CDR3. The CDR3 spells CASSVSGRGETQYF. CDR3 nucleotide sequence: TGTGCCAGCAGCGTATCCGGGAGAGGGGAGACCCAGTACTTC.

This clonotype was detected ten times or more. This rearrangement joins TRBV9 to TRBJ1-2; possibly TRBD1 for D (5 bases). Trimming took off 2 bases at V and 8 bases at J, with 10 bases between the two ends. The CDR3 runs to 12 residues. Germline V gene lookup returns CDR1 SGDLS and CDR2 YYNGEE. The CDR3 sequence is CASSVTGGGYTF. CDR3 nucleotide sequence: TGTGCCAGCAGCGTCACAGGAGGAGGCTACACCTTC.

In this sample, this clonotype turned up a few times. The CDR3 nucleotides read TGTGCCAGCAGTAGGAATATGGGACAGGGCTTCTACGAGCAGTACTTC. This encodes CASSRNMGQGFYEQYF. The J gene is TRBJ2-7, the V gene TRBV9; 9 nucleotides line up with TRBD1. CDR1 and CDR2 (germline): SGDLS, YYNGEE. V dropped 5 bases and J dropped 3; count of bases not matched to a gene: 12. CDR3 length: 16 amino acids.

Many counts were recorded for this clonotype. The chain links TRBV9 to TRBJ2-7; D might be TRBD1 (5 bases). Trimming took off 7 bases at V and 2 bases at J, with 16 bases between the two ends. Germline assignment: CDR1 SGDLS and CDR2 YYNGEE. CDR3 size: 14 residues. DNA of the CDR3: TGTGCCAGCGGTTTGGGCAGGGCACCCTACGAGCAGTACTTC. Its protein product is CASGLGRAPYEQYF.

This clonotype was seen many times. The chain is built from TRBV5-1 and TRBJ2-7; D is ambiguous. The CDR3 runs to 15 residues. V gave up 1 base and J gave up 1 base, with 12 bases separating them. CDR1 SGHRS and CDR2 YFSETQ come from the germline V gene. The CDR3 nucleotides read TGCGCCAGCAGCTTGAGGGTCGACGGGTCCTACGAGCAGTACTTC. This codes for CASSLRVDGSYEQYF.

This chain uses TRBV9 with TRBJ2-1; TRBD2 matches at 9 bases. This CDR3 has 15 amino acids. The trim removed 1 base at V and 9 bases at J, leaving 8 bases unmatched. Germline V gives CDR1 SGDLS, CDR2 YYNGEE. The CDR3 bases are TGTGCCAGCAGCGTATATCAAGCGGGAGGAGGTGAGCAGTTCTTC. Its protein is CASSVYQAGGGEQFF.

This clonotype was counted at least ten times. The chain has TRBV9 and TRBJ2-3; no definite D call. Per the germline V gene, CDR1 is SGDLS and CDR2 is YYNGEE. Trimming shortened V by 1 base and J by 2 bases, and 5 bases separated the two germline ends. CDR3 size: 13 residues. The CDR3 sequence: CASSVFFTDTQYF. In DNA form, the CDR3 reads TGTGCCAGCAGCGTATTTTTCACAGATACGCAGTATTTT.

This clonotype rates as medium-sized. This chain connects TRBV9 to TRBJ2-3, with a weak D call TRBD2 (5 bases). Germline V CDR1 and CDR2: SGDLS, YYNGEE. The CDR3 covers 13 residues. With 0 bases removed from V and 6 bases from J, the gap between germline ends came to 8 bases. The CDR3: CASSVEGADTQYF. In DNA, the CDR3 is TGTGCCAGCAGCGTAGAGGGAGCGGATACGCAGTATTTT.

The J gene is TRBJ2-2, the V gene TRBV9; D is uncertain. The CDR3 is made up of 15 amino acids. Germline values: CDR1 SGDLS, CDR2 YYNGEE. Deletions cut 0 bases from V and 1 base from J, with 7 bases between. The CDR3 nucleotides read TGTGCCAGCAGCGTAGAGGCAGGGAACACCGGGGAGCTGTTTTTT. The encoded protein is CASSVEAGNTGELFF.

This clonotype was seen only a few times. The CDR3 spells CASSPGLGLNEQFF. In DNA, the CDR3 is TGTGCCAGCAGCCCTGGGTTAGGATTGAATGAGCAGTTCTTC. The V call is TRBV9, the J call TRBJ2-1; D gene ambiguous. Germline loops: CDR1 SGDLS, CDR2 YYNGEE. Deletions cut 4 bases from V and 7 bases from J, with 15 bases between. This CDR3 is built from 14 residues.

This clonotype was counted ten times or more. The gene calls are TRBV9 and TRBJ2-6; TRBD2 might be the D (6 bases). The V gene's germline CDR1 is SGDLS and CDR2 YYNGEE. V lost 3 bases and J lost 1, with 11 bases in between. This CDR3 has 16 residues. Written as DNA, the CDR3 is TGTGCCAGCAGCGCACATGGAGGGTCTGGGGCCAACGTCCTGACTTTC. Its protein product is CASSAHGGSGANVLTF.

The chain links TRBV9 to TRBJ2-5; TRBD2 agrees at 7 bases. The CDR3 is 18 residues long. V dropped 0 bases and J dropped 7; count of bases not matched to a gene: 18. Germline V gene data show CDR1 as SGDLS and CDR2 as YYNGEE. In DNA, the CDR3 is TGTGCCAGCAGCGTAGCTACGGGGCGGGGGAATCCTCAGGGGACCCAGTACTTC. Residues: CASSVATGRGNPQGTQYF.

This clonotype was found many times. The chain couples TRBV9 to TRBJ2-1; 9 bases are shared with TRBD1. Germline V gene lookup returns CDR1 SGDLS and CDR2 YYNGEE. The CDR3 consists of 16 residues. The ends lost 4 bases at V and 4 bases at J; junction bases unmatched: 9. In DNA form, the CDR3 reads TGTGCCAGCAGCTACCGAACGACAGGGGGATACAATGAGCAGTTCTTC. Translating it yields CASSYRTTGGYNEQFF. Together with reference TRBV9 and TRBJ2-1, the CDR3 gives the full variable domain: DSGVTQTPKHLITATGQRVTLRCSPRSGDLSVYWYQQSLDQGLQFLIQYYNGEERAKGNILERFSAQQFPDLHSELNLSSLELGDSALYFCASSYRTTGGYNEQFFGPGTRLTVL.

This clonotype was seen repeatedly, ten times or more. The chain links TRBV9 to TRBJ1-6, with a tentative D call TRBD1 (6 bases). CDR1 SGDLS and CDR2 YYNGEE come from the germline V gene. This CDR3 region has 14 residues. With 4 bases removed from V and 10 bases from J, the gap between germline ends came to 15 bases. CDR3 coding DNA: TGTGCCAGCAGCCTCGCCGGGGGGCCCTCACCCCTCCACTTT. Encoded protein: CASSLAGGPSPLHF.

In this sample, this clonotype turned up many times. The CDR3 loop reads CASSVIGGAQETQYF. Here the CDR3 DNA reads TGTGCCAGCAGCGTTATCGGCGGGGCCCAAGAGACCCAGTACTTC. The rearrangement joins TRBV9 to TRBJ2-5; TRBD2 is a possible D gene (6 bases). Deletions cut 2 bases from V and 1 base from J, with 12 bases between. The CDR3 length is 15 residues. Looked up from germline, CDR1 is SGDLS and CDR2 is YYNGEE. Variable domain in full (rest from reference TRBV9 and TRBJ2-5): DSGVTQTPKHLITATGQRVTLRCSPRSGDLSVYWYQQSLDQGLQFLIQYYNGEERAKGNILERFSAQQFPDLHSELNLSSLELGDSALYFCASSVIGGAQETQYFGPGTRLLVL.

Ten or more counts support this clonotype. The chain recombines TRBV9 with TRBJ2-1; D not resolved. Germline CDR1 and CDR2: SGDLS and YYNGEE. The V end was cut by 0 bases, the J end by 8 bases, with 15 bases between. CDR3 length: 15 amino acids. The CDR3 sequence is CASSVVLRPRDEQFF. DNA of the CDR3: TGTGCCAGCAGCGTAGTCCTTCGGCCGCGCGATGAGCAGTTCTTC. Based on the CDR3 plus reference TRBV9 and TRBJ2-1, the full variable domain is DSGVTQTPKHLITATGQRVTLRCSPRSGDLSVYWYQQSLDQGLQFLIQYYNGEERAKGNILERFSAQQFPDLHSELNLSSLELGDSALYFCASSVVLRPRDEQFFGPGTRLTVL.